These T cell receptor beta chains were read from a single sample in a study of blood T cells in healthy people across ages. TCRdb re-called the 5' RACE reads through MiXCR, storing one row per CDR3 protein. The sample carries more than 900,000 distinct CDR3 sequences, almost 30% recorded once. Separately, the same data were catalogued under a study of T cells of mothers and their children.

Sequenced input: blood. These receptors originate from a woman between 35 and 50 years old in good health. Each CDR3 is given with its conserved first and last residue. D genes are given only for firm matches. Some rows have no size entry. The others give once, few or many, or a class for an expanded clone.

DNA: TGTGCCGGCAGCTTAGCTAGCGGCACAGATACGCAGTATTTT
CDR3: CAGSLASGTDTQYF
V: TRBV7-2
J: TRBJ2-3
size: NA
D: NA

DNA: TGTGCCAGCAGCATCCAACGGGGGAACACTGAAGCTTTCTTT
CDR3: CASSIQRGNTEAFF
V: TRBV28
J: TRBJ1-1
size: NA
D: NA

DNA: TGTGCCAGCAGCTGGGACAGGGGGACGGGGGCCAACGTCCTGACTTTC
CDR3: CASSWDRGTGANVLTF
V: TRBV7-6
J: TRBJ2-6
size: many
D: TRBD1

DNA: TGTGCCACCCCACCGTCCTGGCGGTCTGGGGCCAACGTCCTGACTTTC
CDR3: CATPPSWRSGANVLTF
V: TRBV24-1
J: TRBJ2-6
size: many
D: NA

DNA: TGCAGTGCCCAAGGGGGCCACACTGAAAAACTGTTTTTT
CDR3: CSAQGGHTEKLFF
V: TRBV20-1
J: TRBJ1-4
size: NA
D: TRBD1

DNA: TGTGCCACCACAGGGGTTAGCGGCAATGAGCAGTTCTTC
CDR3: CATTGVSGNEQFF
V: TRBV3-1
J: TRBJ2-1
size: NA
D: NA

DNA: TGTGCCAGCAGCCAAGTAGGGAGGGGGCAGTTGGGTGAGCAGTTCTTC
CDR3: CASSQVGRGQLGEQFF
V: TRBV3-1
J: TRBJ2-1
size: many
D: NA

DNA: TGCGCCAGCAGCTCGCGTTCGGGTAACAATGAGCAGTTCTTC
CDR3: CASSSRSGNNEQFF
V: TRBV5-1
J: TRBJ2-1
size: many
D: NA

DNA: TGCGCCAGCAGCTTGATGGACAGGGGGCGGAATGAGCAGTTCTTC
CDR3: CASSLMDRGRNEQFF
V: TRBV5-1
J: TRBJ2-1
size: NA
D: TRBD1

DNA: TGCGCCAGCAGCTTGGTATCTCAGCGGGTAACAGATACGCAGTATTTT
CDR3: CASSLVSQRVTDTQYF
V: TRBV5-1
J: TRBJ2-3
size: few
D: NA

DNA: TGTGCCAGCAGTTCTCCGAGCGGGGGGAACTACAATGAGCAGTTCTTC
CDR3: CASSSPSGGNYNEQFF
V: TRBV6-2/TRBV6-3
J: TRBJ2-1
size: NA
D: TRBD2

DNA: TGTGCCAGCAGCTTCCGACAGGGAGGGGTACTACAGAACACTGAAGCTTTCTTT
CDR3: CASSFRQGGVLQNTEAFF
V: TRBV7-2
J: TRBJ1-1
size: many
D: TRBD1

DNA: TGTGCCAGCAGCCTCAAGCTAACGGGGGGGCTTGGATGGGGAGAGACCCAGTACTTC
CDR3: CASSLKLTGGLGWGETQYF
V: TRBV5-5
J: TRBJ2-5
size: NA
D: TRBD2

DNA: TGCGCCAGCAGCTTGGAGATTAGCGGAAACACCGGGGAGCTGTTTTTT
CDR3: CASSLEISGNTGELFF
V: TRBV5-1
J: TRBJ2-2
size: once
D: NA

DNA: TGTGCCAGCAGTTTGCGGACTAGTGCCAATGAGCAGTTCTTC
CDR3: CASSLRTSANEQFF
V: TRBV12-3/TRBV12-4
J: TRBJ2-1
size: few
D: TRBD2

DNA: TGTGCCAGTAGCGCAACAGGCGGGCCAAATGAAAAACGGTTTTTT
CDR3: CASSATGGPNEKRFF
V: TRBV19
J: TRBJ1-4
size: NA
D: NA

DNA: TGTGCCAGCAGCTCGGGGTGGGGACCCCTCTCCTACGAGCAGTACTTC
CDR3: CASSSGWGPLSYEQYF
V: TRBV5-5
J: TRBJ2-7
size: many
D: NA

DNA: TGTGCCTGCAGCTCAGCGCGGTTCGGCTATGGCTACACCTTC
CDR3: CACSSARFGYGYTF
V: TRBV7-4
J: TRBJ1-2
size: few
D: NA

DNA: TGTGCCATCAACGGGGGGGCAGATACGCAGTATTTT
CDR3: CAINGGADTQYF
V: TRBV10-3
J: TRBJ2-3
size: many
D: TRBD2

DNA: TGTGCCTGGAGTGGGGGACAGGGCGCCTACAATGAGCAGTTCTTC
CDR3: CAWSGGQGAYNEQFF
V: TRBV30
J: TRBJ2-1
size: NA
D: TRBD1

DNA: TGTGCCAGCGCTGCCCGGGTGGGGGGCGATCAGCCCCAGCATTTT
CDR3: CASAARVGGDQPQHF
V: TRBV7-2
J: TRBJ1-5
size: many
D: NA

DNA: TGTGCCAGCAGCCAAGTAGATAGGGGGGAGCTGTTTTTT
CDR3: CASSQVDRGELFF
V: TRBV3-1
J: TRBJ2-2
size: NA
D: NA

DNA: TGTGCCAGCGCCCTCGGGGGACCCTACAATGAGCAGTTCTTC
CDR3: CASALGGPYNEQFF
V: TRBV6-2/TRBV6-3
J: TRBJ2-1
size: NA
D: NA

DNA: TGTGCCATCGCCCATGGGGATGAGCCCCAGCATTTT
CDR3: CAIAHGDEPQHF
V: TRBV10-3
J: TRBJ1-5
size: few
D: NA

DNA: TGTGCCAGCAACCCAGGGGGGAACGATGAGCAGTTCTTC
CDR3: CASNPGGNDEQFF
V: TRBV7-9
J: TRBJ2-1
size: few
D: NA

DNA: TGTGCCAGCAGCTTAGTTCTAGCGGGGGGGCCGGGGGATACGCAGTATTTT
CDR3: CASSLVLAGGPGDTQYF
V: TRBV7-8
J: TRBJ2-3
size: NA
D: TRBD2

DNA: TGCGCCAGCGGCCAAGCAAGCTCGGGGGAGCAGTTCTTC
CDR3: CASGQASSGEQFF
V: TRBV4-1
J: TRBJ2-1
size: NA
D: NA

DNA: TGTGCCAGCAGTTGGGATGGGACATCCATCGGGGAAGCTTTCTTT
CDR3: CASSWDGTSIGEAFF
V: TRBV12-3/TRBV12-4
J: TRBJ1-1
size: NA
D: NA

DNA: TGTGCCAGCAGCTTAGCCCGAGGACAGCTCGGGAAGACCCAGTACTTC
CDR3: CASSLARGQLGKTQYF
V: TRBV7-2
J: TRBJ2-5
size: many
D: NA

DNA: TGCGCCAGCAGCCCCGGTTGGGCAGGGGGCTCCGGGGAGCTGTTTTTT
CDR3: CASSPGWAGGSGELFF
V: TRBV5-1
J: TRBJ2-2
size: NA
D: TRBD1

DNA: TGCGCCAGCAGCCAACGGACAGGGGGCTCGGAGCAGTACTTC
CDR3: CASSQRTGGSEQYF
V: TRBV4-1
J: TRBJ2-4
size: few
D: TRBD1

DNA: TGTGCCAGCAGGTGGAGGGGGGCTGCGAACACTGAAGCTTTCTTT
CDR3: CASRWRGAANTEAFF
V: TRBV13
J: TRBJ1-1
size: many
D: NA

DNA: TGTGCCAGCAGCGATCTGGCGGGGGGTTTTACCGGGGAGCTGTTTTTT
CDR3: CASSDLAGGFTGELFF
V: TRBV7-2
J: TRBJ2-2
size: NA
D: TRBD2

DNA: TGTGCCAGCAGTTACTCTCGACGTGGGGGCTCGACCACTGAAGCTTTCTTT
CDR3: CASSYSRRGGSTTEAFF
V: TRBV6-5
J: TRBJ1-1
size: NA
D: NA

DNA: TGCAGTGCTTCCAACAGGGGAGACGGAAACACTGAAGCTTTCTTT
CDR3: CSASNRGDGNTEAFF
V: TRBV20-1
J: TRBJ1-1
size: NA
D: TRBD1

DNA: TGTGCCAGCAGCTTGGCCCCGTGGGGTGGGGAGACCCAGTACTTC
CDR3: CASSLAPWGGETQYF
V: TRBV5-5
J: TRBJ2-5
size: NA
D: NA

DNA: TGTGCCAGCAGCCGCTCCGGGACAGAGAACAATGAGCAGTTCTTC
CDR3: CASSRSGTENNEQFF
V: TRBV7-3
J: TRBJ2-1
size: many
D: TRBD1

DNA: TGCAGCGCCAGGGGTTCTAATGAAAAACTGTTTTTT
CDR3: CSARGSNEKLFF
V: TRBV29-1
J: TRBJ1-4
size: many
D: NA

DNA: TGCGCCAGCAGCTTGGCGATGGCGAACACTGAAGCTTTCTTT
CDR3: CASSLAMANTEAFF
V: TRBV5-1
J: TRBJ1-1
size: NA
D: NA

DNA: TGCGCCAGCAGCTTGGTAGCGGGGGCCTCCTACAATGAGCAGTTCTTC
CDR3: CASSLVAGASYNEQFF
V: TRBV5-1
J: TRBJ2-1
size: few
D: TRBD2

DNA: TGTGCCAGCAGTTACCGTCGGACAGGTGACTACGAGCAGTACTTC
CDR3: CASSYRRTGDYEQYF
V: TRBV6-2/TRBV6-3
J: TRBJ2-7
size: NA
D: TRBD1

DNA: TGCAGTGCTTTGGGACTGACAGGAATGGAGACCCAGTACTTC
CDR3: CSALGLTGMETQYF
V: TRBV20-1
J: TRBJ2-5
size: many
D: NA

DNA: TGCAGTGCCCCGGGACAGGACCAAGAGACCCAGTACTTC
CDR3: CSAPGQDQETQYF
V: TRBV20-1
J: TRBJ2-5
size: few
D: TRBD1

DNA: TGTGCCAGCTCACCAGGTCTAGCGGGGGGAAGAGCCAAAAACATTCAGTACTTC
CDR3: CASSPGLAGGRAKNIQYF
V: TRBV18
J: TRBJ2-4
size: NA
D: TRBD2

DNA: TGCAGTTCAGCCGGTGGAAAAAACTATGGCTACACCTTC
CDR3: CSSAGGKNYGYTF
V: TRBV20-1
J: TRBJ1-2
size: many
D: NA

DNA: TGTGCCAGCAGCTTCCAGGGTGCCTATGGCTACACCTTC
CDR3: CASSFQGAYGYTF
V: TRBV28
J: TRBJ1-2
size: many
D: NA